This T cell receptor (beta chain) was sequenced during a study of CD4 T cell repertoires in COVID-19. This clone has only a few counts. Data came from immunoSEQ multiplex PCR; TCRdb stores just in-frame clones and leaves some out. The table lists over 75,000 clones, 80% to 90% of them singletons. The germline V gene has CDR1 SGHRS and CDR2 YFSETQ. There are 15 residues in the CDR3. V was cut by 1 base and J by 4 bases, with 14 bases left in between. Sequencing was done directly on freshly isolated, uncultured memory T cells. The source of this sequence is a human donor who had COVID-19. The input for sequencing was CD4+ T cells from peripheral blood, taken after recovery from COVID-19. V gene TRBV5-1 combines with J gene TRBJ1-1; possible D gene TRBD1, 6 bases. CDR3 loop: CASSLSPGAGTEAFF. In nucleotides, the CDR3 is TGCGCCAGCAGCTTGTCCCCAGGGGCCGGCACTGAAGCTTTCTTT.